A single sample is the source of the 3 T cell receptor beta chains below, sequenced in a study of Ad26.COV2.S vaccination and SARS-CoV-2 variants. Treatment noted: some 20 received Ad26.COV2.S at low or high dose, single or two shots; 5 received placebo; per-sample allocation not given. All samples were drawn on day 63, counting from the first vaccine or placebo injection. Sequencing used immunoSEQ multiplex PCR; TCRdb keeps in-frame clones, though not all of them. This sample has about 400,000 clones, with around 89% found just once. Sequencing used peripheral blood, obtained in a trial of Ad26.COV2.S vaccine versus placebo. Every receptor here comes from a person aged 18-60 years who received the Ad26.COV2.S COVID-19 vaccine or a placebo.

The CDR3 loop is CASSLATSGNTIYF. In DNA form, the CDR3 reads TGTGCCAGCAGCCTAGCCACATCTGGAAACACCATATATTTT. The chain couples TRBV3-1 (or the pseudogene TRBV3-2) to TRBJ1-3; D is unclear. Trimming pared 4 bases from V and 1 base from J, leaving 8 bases between. Germline V lookup: CDR1 LGHDT, CDR2 YNNKEL (reference sequence). This CDR3 is built from 14 residues.

The chain joins TRBV27 to TRBJ2-1, with a possible D match to TRBD1 (7 bases). CDR3 length equals 15 residues. In germline, CDR1 is MNHEY, CDR2 SMNVEV (reference sequence). V lost 5 bases to trimming and J lost 4 bases, with 15 bases between them. The CDR3 protein is CASSLGGAGYNEQFF. DNA for the CDR3: TGTGCCAGCAGTCTAGGGGGCGCGGGGTACAATGAGCAGTTCTTC.

This clone has a single count. V usage is TRBV5-1 and J usage is TRBJ1-5, with D unclear. This CDR3 spans 13 amino acids. Germline values: CDR1 SGHRS, CDR2 YFSETQ. Deletions cut 4 bases from V and 9 bases from J, with 14 bases between. In DNA form, the CDR3 reads TGCGCCAGCAGCCTTACATCAGGTGCGCCCCAGCATTTT. This gives the protein CASSLTSGAPQHF.